This passage covers 18 T cell receptor beta chains from one sample sequenced in a study of blood T cells in healthy people across ages. With a J-beta primer mix and a sample-barcoded 5' primer, a second PCR ran roughly 6 to 11 cycles. From the 5' RACE reads, TCRdb called clonotypes with MiXCR, one entry per CDR3 protein. Of 1.5 million to 1.8 million distinct CDR3 sequences in the sample, 35% to 45% were seen once. Material for sequencing was blood. The receptors originated from a woman aged 18-29 years in good health.

In its sample, this clonotype was seen a few times. The chain recombines TRBV2 with TRBJ1-1; tentatively, D is TRBD1 (5 bases). Germline V gene lookup returns CDR1 SNHLY and CDR2 FYNNEI. The CDR3 contains 14 residues. Trimming took off 3 bases at V and 4 bases at J, with 12 bases between the two ends. CDR3: CASSETGQGTEAFF. The CDR3, as DNA: TGTGCCAGCAGTGAGACGGGGCAGGGCACTGAAGCTTTCTTT.

The gene calls are TRBV4-1 and TRBJ2-5; D is ambiguous. The J call may be in error: the DNA end matches TRBJ2-7 better. Germline CDR1 reads MGHRA; CDR2 reads YSYEKL. The CDR3 consists of 12 residues. As DNA, the CDR3 is TGCGCCAGCAGCCGGAAGCCTAACGAGCAGTACTTC. As protein: CASSRKPNEQYF.

The rearrangement joins TRBV5-5 to TRBJ2-5; the D call may be TRBD1 or TRBD2 (6 bases each). Trimming left V 5 bases short and J 5 bases short, with 13 bases between. Germline V gene sequence: CDR1 SGHKS, CDR2 YYEKEE (reference sequence). The CDR3 sequence is 13 residues long. CDR3 nucleotides: TGTGCCAGCAGACCGCCGGGGGCCGAGACCCAGTACTTC. Protein product: CASRPPGAETQYF.

This chain links TRBV20-1 with TRBJ2-7, with D tentatively TRBD1 (5 bases). CDR1 is DFQATT, CDR2 SNEGSKA, per germline (reference sequence). The CDR3 spans 16 residues. The V end lost 2 bases, the J end lost 3 bases, and 20 bases lay between the germline ends. The DNA for the CDR3 is TGCAGTGCTAGATTAGGCGCCGGGCTTAGGGGCTACGAGCAGTACTTC. It specifies CSARLGAGLRGYEQYF.

This clonotype was seen more than once but under ten times. This chain uses TRBV29-1 with TRBJ2-5; TRBD2 might be the D (6 bases). The CDR3 runs 12 residues. Trimming removed 8 bases from V and 1 base from J, with 11 bases in between. Germline CDR1 reads SQVTM; CDR2 reads ANQGSEA. The CDR3 DNA sequence: TGCAGCCTCCGGAGGGGCCAAGAGACCCAGTACTTC. Translated, it gives CSLRRGQETQYF.

This clonotype has more than one count but fewer than ten. The V call is TRBV4-1, the J call TRBJ1-2, with D perhaps matching TRBD1 (5 bases). CDR3 length equals 14 residues. CDR1 is MGHRA and CDR2 is YSYEKL in the germline V gene. The V and J ends lost 6 bases and 7 bases respectively, with 18 bases between them. CDR3 in DNA: TGCGCCAGCAGTGACCGGGACCGCGGTGTTGGCTACACCTTC. Protein product: CASSDRDRGVGYTF.

This clonotype was detected only once. Here the CDR3 reads CASSTVVSGETQYF. CDR3 bases: TGTGCCAGCAGCACTGTGGTCTCGGGGGAGACCCAGTACTTC. The chain has TRBV7-2 and TRBJ2-5, with D perhaps TRBD2 (5 bases). Germline V gene data show CDR1 as SGHTA and CDR2 as FQGNSA. The CDR3 loop spans 14 amino acids. V dropped 5 bases and J dropped 5 bases, with 15 bases sitting between them.

CDR3 coding DNA: TGTGCCAGCAGCAAAGCGCCCCACAGGGAAAATCAGCCCCAGCATTTT. Residues: CASSKAPHRENQPQHF. The chain uses TRBV21-1 and TRBJ1-5; TRBD1 reflects the table's D call only, with no check against the DNA. TRBV21-1 is a listed pseudogene. The length of the CDR3 is 16 residues.

This chain joins TRBV20-1 and TRBJ1-1, with D possibly TRBD1 on 5 matching bases. V lost 7 bases and J 0 bases, leaving 15 bases between the germline ends. CDR1 and CDR2 from the germline V gene are DFQATT and SNEGSKA (reference sequence). The CDR3 has 14 residues. For the CDR3, the DNA is TGCAGTGTCCCTTGGGGCACCATGAACACTGAAGCTTTCTTT. Its protein is CSVPWGTMNTEAFF.

This clonotype was picked up a small number of times. This rearrangement joins TRBV7-2 to TRBJ1-1; no clear D. Germline CDR1 SGHTA, CDR2 FQGNSA. The CDR3 has 14 amino acids. V was trimmed by 1 base and J by 8 bases, leaving 14 bases between them. The CDR3 bases are TGTGCCAGCAGCTTAGTTTACGTGACTGCGGAAGCTTTCTTT. This translates into CASSLVYVTAEAFF.

This clonotype was seen only once. This chain links TRBV5-6 with TRBJ2-5; possible D gene TRBD2, 6 bases. Germline V gene lookup returns CDR1 SGHDT and CDR2 YYEEEE. V was clipped by 2 bases and J by 2 bases, with 16 bases between them. The CDR3 is 16 amino acids. CDR3 coding DNA: TGTGCCAGCAGCTTAGGCAGGGTAGCGGCTCAAGAGACCCAGTACTTC. Residues: CASSLGRVAAQETQYF.

This clonotype was observed a few times. The V call is TRBV3-1, the J call TRBJ2-3; D perhaps matches TRBD2 (5 bases). The CDR3 is 16 amino acids. The germline V gene encodes CDR1 LGHDT and CDR2 YNNKEL (reference sequence). The V end lost 4 bases, the J end lost 0 bases, and 14 bases lay between the germline ends. The CDR3 sequence: CASSLIGITSTDTQYF. CDR3 sequence (DNA): TGTGCCAGCAGCCTTATCGGGATTACTAGCACAGATACGCAGTATTTT.

This clonotype was seen at least ten times. The rearrangement joins TRBV4-3 to TRBJ2-1; 11 nucleotides line up with TRBD2. The trim removed 4 bases at V and 3 bases at J, leaving 2 bases unmatched. CDR1 and CDR2 from the germline V gene are LGHNA and YSLEER. This CDR3 is built from 15 residues. The CDR3 reads CASSRLAGSYNEQFF. Here the CDR3 DNA reads TGCGCCAGCAGCCGACTAGCGGGAAGCTACAATGAGCAGTTCTTC.

This clonotype came up a few times. This rearrangement joins TRBV4-3 to TRBJ2-3; TRBD2 matches 10 bases. With V trimmed by 1 base and J by 2 bases, 6 bases remained unmatched. The length of the CDR3 is 17 residues. CDR1 is LGHNA and CDR2 is YSLEER in the germline V gene. CDR3 loop: CASSQAQRGGLTDTQYF. The CDR3 nucleotides are TGCGCCAGCAGCCAAGCGCAGCGGGGGGGACTCACAGATACGCAGTATTTT.

With respect to this clonotype: Sequence at one end of the junction differs from germline and may be a read error. The rearrangement uses TRBV28 and TRBJ1-5, with unresolved D. Germline CDR1 MDHEN, CDR2 SYDVKM. The CDR3 runs to 12 residues. CDR3 nucleotide sequence: TGTGTCAGCAGTGGATATAGTCAGCCCCAGCATTTT. It codes for CVSSGYSQPQHF.

This chain links TRBV4-3 with TRBJ2-7; D may match TRBD1 or TRBD2 (5 bases each). This CDR3 region has 14 residues. Germline V gives CDR1 LGHNA, CDR2 YSLEER. V lost 2 bases to trimming and J lost 3 bases, with 11 bases between them. CDR3 sequence (DNA): TGCGCCAGCAGCCAACAGTGGGGGAGCTACGAGCAGTACTTC. Translation gives CASSQQWGSYEQYF.

The chain is built from TRBV4-1 and TRBJ2-7; 7 nucleotides agree with TRBD2. This CDR3 is 14 amino acids long. V trimming: 2 bases; J trimming: 3 bases; junction bases outside the gene matches: 4. Germline V gene lookup returns CDR1 MGHRA and CDR2 YSYEKL. The CDR3 sequence is CASSQLAASYEQYF. The CDR3 DNA sequence: TGCGCCAGCAGCCAACTAGCGGCAAGCTACGAGCAGTACTTC.

This chain uses TRBV24-1 with TRBJ2-7; D is unresolved. Germline CDR1 reads KGHDR; CDR2 reads SFDVKD. CDR3 length: 13 amino acids. Trimming took 4 bases from V and 4 from J, leaving 10 bases between them. DNA for the CDR3: TGTGCCACCAGTGACCGGTCGGCTTACGAGCAGTACTTC. It yields the protein CATSDRSAYEQYF.